Here is one TCR beta chain with its context. After removal of 0 bases from V and 4 bases from J, the junction contained 4 bases not matched to a gene. This CDR3 is built from 15 residues. Germline loops: CDR1 LNHNV, CDR2 YYDKDF (reference sequence). This sample stems from a study of shared clonotypes between healthy human individuals. The study enrolled healthy HIV-negative adults without recent acute infections or vaccinations as donors. It was across several immunoSEQ plates that each subset's genomic DNA was evenly split. TCRdb's copy holds only in-frame clones and misses some; the assay was immunoSEQ multiplex PCR. The data show hundreds of thousands of clones, approximately 79% seen once.

The sample comprised memory CD4+ T cells sorted from blood. Subset indicated: CD45RA-negative fraction. The rearrangement uses TRBV15 and TRBJ1-2; 8 positions agree with TRBD1. The source is a woman in her twenties or thirties in good health. CDR3 nucleotides: TGTGCCACCAGCAGAGATCAGGGGGCCGGCTATGGCTACACCTTC. The encoded protein is CATSRDQGAGYGYTF.